This TCR beta chain is from a study of blood T cell repertoires in COVID-19. Per the original methods: For nucleated cells, counts were estimated from reference gene primer amplification. Here immunoSEQ multiplex PCR was the method, and the copy in TCRdb shows in-frame clones only, minus some. V, J and clone size were drawn from that table, and D and trimming were deduced from the DNA. Among some 340,000 clones listed, 80% to 90% were seen once. The CDR3 consists of 15 residues. Germline values: CDR1 ENHRY, CDR2 SYGVKD. V dropped 2 bases and J dropped 4 bases, with 12 bases sitting between them. V usage is TRBV10-3 and J usage is TRBJ1-5; D remains unclear. The sequenced sample consisted of peripheral blood. This receptor was identified in a man under 40 with active or convalescent COVID-19. CDR3 in amino acids: CAISEGGLGNQPQHF. For the CDR3, the DNA is TGTGCCATCAGTGAGGGTGGGCTCGGAAATCAGCCCCAGCATTTT.